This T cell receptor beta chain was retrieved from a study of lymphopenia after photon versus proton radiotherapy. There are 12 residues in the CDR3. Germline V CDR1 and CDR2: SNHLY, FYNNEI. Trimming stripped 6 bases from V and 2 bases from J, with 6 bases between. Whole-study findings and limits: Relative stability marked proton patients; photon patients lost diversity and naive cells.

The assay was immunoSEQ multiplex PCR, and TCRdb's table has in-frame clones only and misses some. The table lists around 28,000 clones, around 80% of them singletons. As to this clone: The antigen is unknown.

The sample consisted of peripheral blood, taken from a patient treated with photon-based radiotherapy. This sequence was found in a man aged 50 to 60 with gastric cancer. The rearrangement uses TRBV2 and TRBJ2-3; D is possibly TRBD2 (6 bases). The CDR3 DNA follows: TGTGCCAGCAGGGACTACACAGATACGCAGTATTTT. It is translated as CASRDYTDTQYF.